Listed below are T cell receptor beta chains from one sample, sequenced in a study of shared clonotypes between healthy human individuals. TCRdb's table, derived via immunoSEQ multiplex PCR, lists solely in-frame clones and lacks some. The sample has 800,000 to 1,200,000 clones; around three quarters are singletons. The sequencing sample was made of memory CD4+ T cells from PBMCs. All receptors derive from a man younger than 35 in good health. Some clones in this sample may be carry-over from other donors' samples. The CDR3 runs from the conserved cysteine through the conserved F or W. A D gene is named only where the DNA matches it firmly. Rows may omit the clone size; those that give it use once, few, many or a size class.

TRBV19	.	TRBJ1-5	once	CASSMVSNQPQHF	TGTGCCAGTAGTATGGTAAGCAATCAGCCCCAGCATTTT
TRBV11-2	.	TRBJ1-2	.	CASSLPIGNYGYTF	TGTGCCAGCAGCTTACCTATAGGGAACTATGGCTACACCTTC
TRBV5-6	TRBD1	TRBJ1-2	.	CASSFGTGPVYGYTF	TGTGCCAGCAGCTTTGGGACAGGGCCCGTTTATGGCTACACCTTC
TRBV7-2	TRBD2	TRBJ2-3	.	CASSIRAGADTQYF	TGTGCCAGCAGCATAAGAGCGGGAGCGGATACGCAGTATTTT
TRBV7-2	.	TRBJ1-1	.	CASSRQAGGVTEAFF	TGTGCCAGCAGCCGCCAGGCGGGGGGAGTTACTGAAGCTTTCTTT
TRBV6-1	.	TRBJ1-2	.	CASSLVGYGYTF	TGTGCCAGCAGCTTAGTCGGGTATGGCTACACCTTC
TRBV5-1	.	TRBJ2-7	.	CASPGEKRTGGGVRKTYEQYF	TGCGCCAGCCCCGGGGAGAAAAGGACGGGTGGGGGAGTAAGAAAAACCTACGAGCAGTACTTC
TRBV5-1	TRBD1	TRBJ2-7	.	CASSLGGQGTYEQYF	TGCGCCAGCAGCCTAGGAGGACAGGGGACCTACGAGCAGTACTTC
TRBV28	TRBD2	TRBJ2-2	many	CASSQLGLAGAGTGELFF	TGTGCCAGCAGTCAGCTGGGACTAGCGGGAGCAGGCACCGGGGAGCTGTTTTTT
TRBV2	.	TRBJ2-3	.	CASIDRRTDTQYF	TGTGCCAGCATTGACCGACGCACAGATACGCAGTATTTT
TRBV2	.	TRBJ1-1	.	CASIFTWGTEAFF	TGTGCCAGCATTTTCACTTGGGGGACTGAAGCTTTCTTT
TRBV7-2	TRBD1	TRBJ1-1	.	CASSLVGQGALNTEAFF	TGTGCCAGCAGCTTAGTTGGACAGGGGGCTTTAAACACTGAAGCTTTCTTT
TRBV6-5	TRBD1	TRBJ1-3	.	CASSAGQFSGNTIYF	TGTGCCAGCAGTGCGGGACAGTTTTCTGGAAACACCATATATTTT
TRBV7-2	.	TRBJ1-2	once	CASSLKLNREYGGYTF	TGTGCCAGCAGCTTAAAGTTAAACAGGGAATACGGTGGCTACACCTTC
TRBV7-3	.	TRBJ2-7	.	CASSNNGEARQREQYF	TGTGCCAGCAGCAATAACGGTGAGGCTAGGCAGCGAGAGCAGTACTTC
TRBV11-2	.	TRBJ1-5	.	CASSLVSGGNQPQHF	TGTGCCAGCAGCTTAGTGTCAGGGGGCAATCAGCCCCAGCATTTT
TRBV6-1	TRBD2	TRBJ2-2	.	CASTQGLADGELFF	TGTGCCAGCACACAAGGACTAGCGGACGGGGAGCTGTTTTTT
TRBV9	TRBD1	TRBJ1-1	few	CASSFRGTGGSEAFF	TGTGCCAGCAGCTTTAGGGGGACAGGGGGCTCTGAAGCTTTCTTT
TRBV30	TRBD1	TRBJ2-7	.	CAWSQGAEQYF	TGTGCCTGGTCCCAGGGGGCTGAGCAGTACTTC
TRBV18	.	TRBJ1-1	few	CASSHGQLNTEAFF	TGTGCCAGCTCACACGGACAGTTGAACACTGAAGCTTTCTTT
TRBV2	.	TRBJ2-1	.	CASSFDSLPYNEQFF	TGTGCCAGCAGTTTCGATTCGCTACCCTACAATGAGCAGTTCTTC
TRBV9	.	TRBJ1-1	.	CASSVAPENTEAFF	TGTGCCAGCAGCGTAGCTCCTGAGAACACTGAAGCTTTCTTT
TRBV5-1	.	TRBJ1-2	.	CASSLASREGGYTF	TGCGCCAGCAGCTTGGCCTCCAGGGAGGGAGGCTACACCTTC
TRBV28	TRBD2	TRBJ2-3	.	CASSLSTRTWTSGRPDTQYF	TGTGCCAGCAGTTTATCAACCCGGACTTGGACTAGCGGGAGGCCAGATACGCAGTATTTT
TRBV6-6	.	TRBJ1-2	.	CASSYGHRRNYGYTF	TGTGCCAGCAGTTATGGGCACCGACGTAACTATGGCTACACCTTC
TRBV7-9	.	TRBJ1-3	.	CASSPRVTSGNTIYF	TGTGCCAGCAGCCCGCGTGTTACCTCTGGAAACACCATATATTTT
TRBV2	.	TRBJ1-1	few	CASRMDSKGREAFF	TGTGCCAGCCGGATGGACTCAAAAGGGCGTGAAGCTTTCTTT
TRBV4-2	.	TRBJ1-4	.	CASSQGPGVGEKLFF	TGTGCCAGCAGCCAAGGGCCCGGGGTAGGTGAAAAACTGTTTTTT